This T cell receptor beta chain was sequenced for a study of cytomegalovirus exposure and HLA in healthy donors (dated by TCRdb to about 2017). Concerning the study at large: An earlier analysis of approximately 640 of the donors reported 250 to 300 Gb of sequence data and 100 million to 140 million unique TCR beta sequences from some 180 million T cells. Genome-wide SNP genotypes for about 55% of the roughly 670 donors were used in a later genetic analysis, which treated that subset as a discovery cohort. In a later analysis, previously published TCR beta repertoires from several hundred donors were re-analyzed and high-resolution HLA genotyping was added so that TCR occurrence patterns could be studied. A separate validation cohort of about 110 different subjects was used in addition to the roughly 670-subject first cohort. Class I and class II HLA loci were covered by the typing at four-digit resolution. The study aimed to test whether cataloging public T cell receptors could reveal signatures of past pathogen exposure. Donor age, sex, ethnicity and CMV serostatus were compiled alongside the repertoire data. Every discovery cohort repertoire had been produced on one sequencing platform. Typing coverage differed by locus: A, B, C, DRB1 and DQB1 were typed in roughly 620-640 donors, DQA1 in roughly 500, DPA1 in 600 to 610, and DPB1 in just under 480. Rather than drawing on any new phenotypic data, the later analysis identified candidate immune exposures from TCR beta sequences and the way those sequences occurred across donors. The genetic ancestry cluster associated with self-reported Caucasian donors included approximately 85% of the 350 to 500 genotyped donors. On average, roughly 240,000 unique TCR beta nucleotide sequences were sequenced per donor among about 400 genotyped donors of the cohort, with roughly 19% of those sequences being non-productive. The study used immunosequencing to profile the T cell repertoires of approximately 630 subjects and linked those repertoires to cytomegalovirus serostatus. An earlier analysis of several hundred of the donors used high-throughput TCR beta sequencing to judge whether each TCR beta V gene segment behaved as functional or pseudogenic. To predict cytomegalovirus infection status, the study combined high-throughput TCR immunosequencing, statistical association of individual TCRs with disease status, and machine learning. Around 320 gigabases of sequencing data and approximately 85 million unique TCR sequences were included in an early release covering over 600 HLA-typed donors. Five DR-DQ haplotypes were treated as single units for association and clustering because of strong linkage in the cohort.

From the cysteine through the phenylalanine, the CDR3 covers 15 amino acids. Kept here is only the CDR3 DNA, which spans 45 bases and is read in frame from base 1. From V the trimming removes 5 bases and from J it removes 2 bases, while the gene matches leave 4 bases of the junction unaccounted for. CDR1 SGHVS and CDR2 FNYEAQ were looked up in the germline V gene. The cohort comprised more than 550 healthy bone marrow donors. Cohort members were all nominally healthy when sampled, although unrecorded immune exposures were likely present. The donor tested CMV seronegative, placing the donor among the 350 or so seronegative members of the cohort. Each donor provided a peripheral blood sample, and peripheral blood mononuclear cells were used for TCR beta sequencing. Genomic DNA was extracted from the blood cell samples with the Qiagen DNeasy Blood Extraction Kit. About this clone: Its antigen is still unknown. Base qualities are not provided; no much larger clone lies one nucleotide away.

Library preparation used the immunoSEQ multiplex PCR assay. For the multiplex PCR, a mixture combining 60 forward primers for TCR Vbeta segments and 13 reverse primers for TCR Jbeta segments was used. A multiplex PCR assay on genomic DNA amplified the CDR3 region of rearranged TCR beta genes. The amplified TCR beta libraries were sequenced on the Illumina HiSeq System as 87-base-pair reads. The paper's processing steps were these. In a later analysis, tens of millions of unique TCR beta chains were counted across the roughly 700 repertoires, and around 11 million of these chains were shared by at least two donors. A nearest-neighbor algorithm error-corrected the raw reads and collapsed the reads into unique sequences, merging closely related sequences to remove PCR and sequencing errors. CDR3 sequences were aligned to IMGT reference sequences to assign V, D and J gene segments. For a sequence to be retained, a match of at least six nucleotides to both a V gene segment and a J gene segment was required. Rearrangements were classified as productive when the CDR3 lacked stop codons and remained in frame with V and J, and all other rearrangements were classified as non-productive. CDR3 was defined according to IMGT convention as the region running from the second conserved V-encoded cysteine to the conserved J-encoded phenylalanine. The earlier analysis of about 590 of the donors excluded sequences that lacked an unambiguous match to a single V gene segment. An earlier analysis of almost 600 of the donors classified V segments as functional when productive rearrangements were above 56.7% and as segregating when the standard deviation between donors was above 5%. To diagnose cytomegalovirus status from the catalog of TCR beta chain sequences, a statistical classification framework was built. In a later analysis, V and J genes were assigned by comparing TCR nucleotide sequences against IMGT/GENE-DB human TR gene sequences. The TCRdist pipeline was used in a later analysis to assign CDR3 sequences and most-parsimonious VDJ recombination scenarios. In a later analysis, every TCR beta chain was defined by the combination of its CDR3 amino acid sequence and its V-gene family, and reads without a unique V-gene family were dropped. In a later analysis, approximately 640 highly shared, low-generation-probability nucleotide sequences were removed to address suspected cross-contamination and a sequencing artifact. A later analysis calculated a clonal expansion index for each public chain from normalized within-repertoire ranks of inferred template counts. A later analysis computed generation probabilities with a VDJ recombination model fitted to out-of-frame rearrangements, and checked the results against IGoR. A later analysis scored TCR-TCR, TCR-HLA and TCR-CMV co-occurrence with hypergeometric tests, applying a repertoire-size bias correction to TCR pairs. In a later analysis, false discovery rates were estimated by permuting HLA or CMV assignments 20 times. A later analysis grouped co-occurring TCRs with DBSCAN, adding TCRdist sequence similarity when clustering within HLA-allele-positive subsets. For co-occurrence clustering, repertoires with fewer than 30,000 or more than 120,000 public chains were excluded, along with four or five repertoires with anomalous nucleotide sharing. The table was pulled from immuneACCESS by TCRdb, which kept in-frame rearrangements only. Such tables lose some clones; where checked, under half of the loss comes from unresolved V genes, and the rest has no known cause. V and J calls and clone size are those listed in that table; D and trimming were worked out from the DNA. The sample records 150,000 to 200,000 clones, 70% to 80% of which are singletons. Approximately 2.1% of the sample goes to the ten largest clones.

Findings and caveats that apply to the study as a whole: Only TCR beta chains were sequenced in this cohort, and the absence of alpha or paired-chain data limited detectable features. Compared with the 666-donor mean, donors in an Asian-associated ancestry cluster had fewer N-insertions in productive TCRs, according to a later genetic analysis. According to the authors, the approach could potentially be generalized to other disease states and immunological phenotypes. A further reported finding was that TCR beta sequences accurately predicted the HLA-A and HLA-B alleles for most subjects in the first cohort. The classifier was reported to diagnose cytomegalovirus status with high specificity and sensitivity in both the original cohort and the validation cohort. Assigning TCR associations to individual alleles was difficult when HLA alleles, especially DR and DQ, strongly co-occurred. Some IMGT-functional V segments, including TRBV6-2 and TRBV6-3, could not be distinguished by the 87-base-pair reads and were therefore excluded. A later genetic analysis associated a missense DCLRE1C variant with V-gene and J-gene trimming of TCR beta chains, and an independent cohort replicated the association. At a false discovery rate of 0.05, a later analysis linked around 15,000 TCR beta sequences to specific HLA alleles. Because counts were too low, 15 or so rarely observed V segments, including chromosome 9 orphons, were excluded from the earlier analysis of 587 of the donors. A few of the identified cytomegalovirus-associated TCR beta chains were confirmed in vitro to be specific for cytomegalovirus antigens. In a later analysis, several top co-occurrence clusters were reported to appear linked to parvovirus B19, influenza, CMV and Epstein-Barr virus. While some public TCRs were present in many individuals, most TCR sequences turned up only very rarely across donors. Correlated functional status among segregating V segments might be attributable to linkage disequilibrium, but an unknown experimental factor could not be ruled out. A total of fewer than 200 TCR beta chains were listed by the study as associated with cytomegalovirus. Sequencing depth was assumed to be roughly uniform across donors in the presence/absence analyses, though that assumption may not hold. In a later analysis, HLA-associated TCR beta chains showed more clonal expansion and lower generation probabilities than non-associated chains that were equally common. A cluster of highly shared sequence variants was judged likely to be a technical artifact of the sequencing pipeline. Because HLA typing was unavailable for some donors at each locus, only the typed subset was used in association tests. In a later analysis, most CMV-associated TCR beta chains were found to appear HLA-restricted, with HLA associations seemingly driven largely by CMV exposure. Broadly in line with IMGT annotations, most TCR beta V segments showed up in productive rearrangements about 87% or about 30% of the time in an earlier analysis of a few hundred of the donors. According to a later analysis, TCR association rates differed among HLA loci, with DRB1 alleles showing the most associated TCRs and HLA-C alleles showing the fewest. The only immune exposure information available for the cohort was CMV serostatus.

The source material was PBMCs. The chain was built from TRBV7-6 and TRBJ2-7; 12 central nucleotides agree with TRBD2. The sequence came from a woman between 45 and 60 years old in good health and CMV-seronegative. The CDR3 is CASSDRTSGTYEQYF. The DNA reads TGTGCCAGCAGCGACAGGACTAGCGGGACCTACGAGCAGTACTTC.